This TCR beta chain was sequenced during a study of cytomegalovirus exposure and HLA in healthy donors. In the study overall: In a later analysis, the approximately 110 validation repertoires were reported to have used the same platform as the roughly 610 first-cohort repertoires.

About this clone: Its antigen remains unknown.

The CDR3 contains 14 residues. The germline V gene has CDR1 MGHDK and CDR2 SYGVNS. The V end was cut by 5 bases, the J end by 2 bases, with 9 bases between. Repertoires were generated with immunoSEQ multiplex PCR, while TCRdb's copy carries only in-frame clones and drops some. The data hold 200,000 to 300,000 clones, with around 85% observed a single time. General observations from the study: Most TCR sequences proved rare, with some public TCRs found in many donors. Diagnosis of cytomegalovirus status made by the classifier reportedly showed high specificity and sensitivity. According to a subsequent analysis, TCR clusters identified in the first cohort showed a tendency to co-occur across the roughly 130 validation repertoires.

The chain employs TRBV25-1 and TRBJ2-2; no clear D gene. This sequence originates from a woman in her twenties or thirties in good health and CMV-seropositive. The sequenced material came from PBMCs. The CDR3 spells CASSRQANTGELFF. CDR3 in DNA: TGTGCCAGCAGTCGCCAGGCCAACACCGGGGAGCTGTTTTTT.